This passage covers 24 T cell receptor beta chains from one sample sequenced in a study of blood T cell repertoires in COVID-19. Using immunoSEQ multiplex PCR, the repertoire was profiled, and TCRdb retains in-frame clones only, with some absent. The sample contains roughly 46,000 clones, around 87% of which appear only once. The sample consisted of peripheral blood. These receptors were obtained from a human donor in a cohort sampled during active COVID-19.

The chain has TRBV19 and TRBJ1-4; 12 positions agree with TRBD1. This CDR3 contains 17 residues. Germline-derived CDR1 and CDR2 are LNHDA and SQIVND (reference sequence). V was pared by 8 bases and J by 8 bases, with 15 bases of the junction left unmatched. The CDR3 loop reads CASGSGTGGDRYEKLFF. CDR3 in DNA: TGTGCCAGTGGGTCGGGGACAGGGGGCGATCGGTACGAAAAACTGTTTTTT.

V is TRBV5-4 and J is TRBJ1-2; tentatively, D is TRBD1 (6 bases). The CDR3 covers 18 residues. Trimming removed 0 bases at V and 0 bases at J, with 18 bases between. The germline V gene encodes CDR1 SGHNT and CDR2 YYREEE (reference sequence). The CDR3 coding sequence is TGTGCCAGCAGCTTGGCCCTTTCAGGGGTACAAACTAACTATGGCTACACCTTC. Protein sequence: CASSLALSGVQTNYGYTF.

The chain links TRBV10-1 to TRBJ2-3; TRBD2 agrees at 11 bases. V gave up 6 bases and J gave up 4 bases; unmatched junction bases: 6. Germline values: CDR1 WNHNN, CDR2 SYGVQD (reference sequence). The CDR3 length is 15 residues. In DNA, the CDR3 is TGCGCCAGCAGCCAGACTAGCGGGGAGGCAGATACGCAGTATTTT. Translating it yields CASSQTSGEADTQYF.

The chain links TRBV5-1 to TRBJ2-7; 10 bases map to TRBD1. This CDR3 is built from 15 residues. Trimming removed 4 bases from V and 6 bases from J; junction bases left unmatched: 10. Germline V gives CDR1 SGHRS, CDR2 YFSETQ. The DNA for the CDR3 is TGCGCCAGCAGCCCGCACCGACAGGGGGCGATCGAGCAGTACTTC. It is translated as CASSPHRQGAIEQYF. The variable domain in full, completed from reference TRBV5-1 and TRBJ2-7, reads KAGVTQTPRYLIKTRGQQVTLSCSPISGHRSVSWYQQTPGQGLQFLFEYFSETQRNKGNFPGRFSGRQFSNSRSEMNVSTLELGDSALYLCASSPHRQGAIEQYFGPGTRLTVT.

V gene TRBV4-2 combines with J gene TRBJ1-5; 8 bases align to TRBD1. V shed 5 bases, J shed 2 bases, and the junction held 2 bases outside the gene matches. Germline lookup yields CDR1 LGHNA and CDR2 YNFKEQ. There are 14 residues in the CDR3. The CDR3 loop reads CASSETGGNQPQHF. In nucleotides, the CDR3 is TGTGCCAGCAGCGAGACAGGGGGCAATCAGCCCCAGCATTTT.

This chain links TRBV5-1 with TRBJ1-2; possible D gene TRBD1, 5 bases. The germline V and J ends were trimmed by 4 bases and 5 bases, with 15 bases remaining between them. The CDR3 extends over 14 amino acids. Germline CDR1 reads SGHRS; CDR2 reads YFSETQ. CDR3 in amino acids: CASSPAGENYGYTF. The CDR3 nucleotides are TGCGCCAGCAGCCCGGCGGGGGAGAATTATGGCTACACCTTC.

The CDR3 reads CASSPTRLAGPTGELFF. In nucleotides, the CDR3 is TGTGCCAGCAGCCCCACCCGACTAGCGGGCCCCACCGGGGAGCTGTTTTTT. The chain couples TRBV5-4 to TRBJ2-2; 10 bases map to TRBD2. The CDR3 is 17 amino acids. V shed 4 bases and J 4 bases; nucleotides not matched to a gene: 10. Germline CDR1 SGHNT, CDR2 YYREEE (reference sequence).

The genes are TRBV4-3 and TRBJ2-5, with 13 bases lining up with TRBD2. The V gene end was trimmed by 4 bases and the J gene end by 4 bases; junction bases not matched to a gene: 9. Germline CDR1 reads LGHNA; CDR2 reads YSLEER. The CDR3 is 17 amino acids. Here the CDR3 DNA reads TGCGCCAGCAGCCGGGGGACTAGCGGGGCCACGGCAGAGACCCAGTACTTC. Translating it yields CASSRGTSGATAETQYF.

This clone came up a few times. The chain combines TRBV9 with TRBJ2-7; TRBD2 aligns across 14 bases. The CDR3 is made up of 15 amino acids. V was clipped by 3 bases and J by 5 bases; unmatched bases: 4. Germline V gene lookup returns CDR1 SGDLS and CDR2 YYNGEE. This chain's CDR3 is CASSEGTSGSHEQYF. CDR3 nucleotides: TGTGCCAGCAGCGAGGGGACTAGCGGGAGCCACGAGCAGTACTTC.

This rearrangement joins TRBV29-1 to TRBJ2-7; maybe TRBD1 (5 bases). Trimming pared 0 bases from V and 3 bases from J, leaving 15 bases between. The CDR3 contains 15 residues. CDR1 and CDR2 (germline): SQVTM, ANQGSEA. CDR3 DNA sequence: TGCAGCGTTGAAGAGCCAAGGGGCAGATACTACGAGCAGTACTTC. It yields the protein CSVEEPRGRYYEQYF.

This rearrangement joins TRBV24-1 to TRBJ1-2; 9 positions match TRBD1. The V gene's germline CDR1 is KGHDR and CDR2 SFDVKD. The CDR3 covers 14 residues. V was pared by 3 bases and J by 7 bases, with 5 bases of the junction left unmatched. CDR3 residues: CATSDPGQGLGYTF. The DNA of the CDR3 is TGTGCCACCAGTGATCCCGGACAGGGGCTTGGCTACACCTTC.

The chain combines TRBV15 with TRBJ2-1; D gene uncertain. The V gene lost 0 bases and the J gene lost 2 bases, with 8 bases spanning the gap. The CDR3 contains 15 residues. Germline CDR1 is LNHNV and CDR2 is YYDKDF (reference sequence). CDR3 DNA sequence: TGTGCCACCAGCAGAGAGTTGCTAGCCTACAATGAGCAGTTCTTC. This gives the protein CATSRELLAYNEQFF.

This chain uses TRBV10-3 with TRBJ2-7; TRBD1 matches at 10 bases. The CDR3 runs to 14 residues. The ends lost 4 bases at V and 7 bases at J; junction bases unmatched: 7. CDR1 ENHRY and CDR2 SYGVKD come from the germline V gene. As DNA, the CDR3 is TGTGCCATCAGTGCCAGGGACAGGGGCTGGGAGCAGTACTTC. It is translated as CAISARDRGWEQYF.

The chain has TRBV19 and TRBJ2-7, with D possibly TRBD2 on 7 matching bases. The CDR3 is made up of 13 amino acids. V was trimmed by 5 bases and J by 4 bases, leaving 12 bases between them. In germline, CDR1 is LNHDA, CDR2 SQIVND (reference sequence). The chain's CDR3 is CASSSEGGYEQYF. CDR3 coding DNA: TGTGCCAGTAGTTCCGAGGGGGGGTACGAGCAGTACTTC.

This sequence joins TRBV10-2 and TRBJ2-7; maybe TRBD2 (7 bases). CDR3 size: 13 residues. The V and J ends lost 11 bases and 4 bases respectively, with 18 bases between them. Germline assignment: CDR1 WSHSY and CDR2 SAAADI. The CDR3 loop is CASTTGGRYEQYF. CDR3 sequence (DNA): TGCGCCTCGACGACGGGGGGCCGGTACGAGCAGTACTTC.

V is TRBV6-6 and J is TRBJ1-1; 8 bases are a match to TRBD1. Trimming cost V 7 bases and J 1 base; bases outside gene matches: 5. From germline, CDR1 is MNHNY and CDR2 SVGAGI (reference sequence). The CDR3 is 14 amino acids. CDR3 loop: CASNPGQENTEAFF. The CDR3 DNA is TGTGCCAGCAACCCGGGACAGGAGAACACTGAAGCTTTCTTT.

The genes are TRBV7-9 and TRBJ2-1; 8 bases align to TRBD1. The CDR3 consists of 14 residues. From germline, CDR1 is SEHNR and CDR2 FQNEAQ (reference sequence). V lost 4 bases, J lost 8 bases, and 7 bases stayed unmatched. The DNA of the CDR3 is TGTGCCAGCAGCTCGGACAGGGTCGGCTATGAGCAGTTCTTC. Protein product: CASSSDRVGYEQFF.

The DNA of the CDR3 is TGTGCCAGCAGTCCCCTGGTGAGCGGGAGAAACACCGGGGAGCTGTTTTTT. Translating gives CASSPLVSGRNTGELFF. The chain has TRBV2 and TRBJ2-2; 8 bases agree with TRBD2. J lost 2 bases, V lost 5 bases, and 10 bases had no gene match. CDR3 size: 17 residues. CDR1 and CDR2 from the germline V gene are SNHLY and FYNNEI.

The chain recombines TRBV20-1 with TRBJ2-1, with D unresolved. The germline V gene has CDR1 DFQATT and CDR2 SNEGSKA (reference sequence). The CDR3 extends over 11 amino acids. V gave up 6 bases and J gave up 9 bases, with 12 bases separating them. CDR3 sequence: CSASSGGEQFF. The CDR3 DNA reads TGCAGTGCATCCAGTGGTGGTGAGCAGTTCTTC.

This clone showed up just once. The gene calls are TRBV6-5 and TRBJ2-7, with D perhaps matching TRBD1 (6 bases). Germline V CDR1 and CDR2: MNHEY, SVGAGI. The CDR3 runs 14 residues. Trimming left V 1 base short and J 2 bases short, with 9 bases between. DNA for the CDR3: TGTGCCAGCAGTTACTATGGGACAACCTACGAGCAGTACTTC. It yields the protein CASSYYGTTYEQYF.

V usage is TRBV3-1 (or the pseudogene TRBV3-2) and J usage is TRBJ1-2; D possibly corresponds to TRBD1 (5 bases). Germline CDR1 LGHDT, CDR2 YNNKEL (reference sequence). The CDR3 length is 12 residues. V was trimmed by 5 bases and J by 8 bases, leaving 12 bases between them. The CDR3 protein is CASSFGQQGYTF. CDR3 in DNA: TGTGCCAGCAGCTTCGGACAACAAGGCTACACCTTC.

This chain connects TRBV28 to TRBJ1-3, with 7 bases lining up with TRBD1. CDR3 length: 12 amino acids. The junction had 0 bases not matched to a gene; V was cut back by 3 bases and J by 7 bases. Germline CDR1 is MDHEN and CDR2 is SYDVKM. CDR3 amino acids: CASSFRGNTIYF. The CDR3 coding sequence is TGTGCCAGCAGTTTCAGGGGGAACACCATATATTTT.

The CDR3 loop reads CASSPLSGRAAEQYF. The CDR3, as DNA: TGTGCCAGCAGTCCCCTCAGCGGGAGGGCGGCCGAGCAGTACTTC. The rearrangement joins TRBV27 to TRBJ2-7; 10 bases are shared with TRBD2. The CDR3 has 15 amino acids. The ends lost 5 bases at V and 6 bases at J; junction bases unmatched: 10. Germline CDR1 and CDR2: MNHEY and SMNVEV (reference sequence).

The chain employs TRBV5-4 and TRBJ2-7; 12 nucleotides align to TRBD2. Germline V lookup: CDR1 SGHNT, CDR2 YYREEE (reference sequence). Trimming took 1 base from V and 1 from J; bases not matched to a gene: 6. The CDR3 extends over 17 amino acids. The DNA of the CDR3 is TGTGCCAGCAGCTTGCGTGGACTAGCGGGGTGGTCCTACGAGCAGTACTTC. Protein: CASSLRGLAGWSYEQYF.